The 10 T cell receptor beta chains below come from one sample, sequenced in a study of Graves' ophthalmopathy and Graves' hyperthyroidism. RNA transcripts provided the template for amplifying TCR beta CDR3 regions. Second-round multiplex PCR came after a first-round RT-PCR that employed HTBI primers. TCRdb fed the multiplex PCR reads into MiXCR, producing one record per CDR3 protein. The sample consists of around 600,000 distinct CDR3 sequences, roughly two fifths of them appearing once. The sample taken for sequencing was peripheral blood. The receptor source for this set is an adult man with Graves' ophthalmopathy.

J is TRBJ2-1 and V is TRBV15; D unclear. CDR1 LNHNV and CDR2 YYDKDF come from the germline V gene (reference sequence). The CDR3 spans 15 residues. Trimming pared 6 bases from V and 2 bases from J, leaving 14 bases between. The CDR3, as DNA: TGTGCCACCAGTAGACGAGGTTTCACCTACAATGAGCAGTTCTTC. It is translated as CATSRRGFTYNEQFF.

The chain is built from TRBV15 and TRBJ1-6; TRBD1 aligns across 8 bases. This CDR3 is 14 amino acids long. J lost 7 bases, V lost 3 bases, and 2 bases had no gene match. The V gene's germline CDR1 is LNHNV and CDR2 YYDKDF (reference sequence). This chain's CDR3 is CATSSGTGNSPLHF. CDR3 DNA sequence: TGTGCCACCAGCAGCGGGACAGGCAATTCACCCCTCCACTTT.

This clonotype appeared many times. This chain uses TRBV12-3 or TRBV12-4 with TRBJ1-4; D call uncertain. V was pared by 3 bases and J by 7 bases, with 6 bases between. The CDR3 covers 12 residues. This chain's CDR3 is CASSFYVEKLFF. The CDR3 DNA reads as TGTGCCAGCAGTTTTTATGTTGAAAAACTGTTTTTT.

The rearrangement uses TRBV5-1 and TRBJ1-2; TRBD1 agrees at 9 bases. Germline lookup yields CDR1 SGHRS and CDR2 YFSETQ. There are 20 residues in the CDR3. J was trimmed by 0 bases and V by 5 bases; bases with no gene match: 20. The CDR3 DNA reads as TGCGCCAGCAGACCAGGGACAGGGTGGGAGGGAGCGGCTGCTAACTATGGCTACACCTTC. This codes for CASRPGTGWEGAAANYGYTF.

V gene TRBV15 combines with J gene TRBJ1-5; no clear D. Trimming pared 0 bases from V and 11 bases from J, leaving 14 bases between. The CDR3 extends over 14 amino acids. Germline CDR1 and CDR2: LNHNV and YYDKDF (reference sequence). CDR3 residues: CATSRDRGEETQHF. The CDR3 DNA is TGTGCCACCAGCAGAGATCGGGGTGAAGAGACCCAGCATTTT.

This clonotype was counted ten times or more. The genes are TRBV29-1 and TRBJ1-1; 11 nucleotides agree with TRBD1. Germline V gene lookup returns CDR1 SQVTM and CDR2 ANQGSEA. The V gene end was trimmed by 7 bases and the J gene end by 1 base; junction bases not matched to a gene: 5. This CDR3 spans 14 amino acids. The CDR3 sequence is CSGWDRGTNTEAFF. CDR3 nucleotides: TGCAGCGGATGGGACAGGGGGACGAACACTGAAGCTTTCTTT.

With respect to this clonotype: In this CDR3 the conserved last residue, phenylalanine or tryptophan, is missing, so a read error is likely. The CDR3 coding sequence is TGCAGTGCTAGAGGAGGAATAGGGGGTACGCAGTATTCT. Translated, it gives CSARGGIGGTQYS. The chain joins TRBV20-1 to TRBJ2-3; D may be TRBD1 (6 bases). Germline V CDR1 and CDR2: DFQATT, SNEGSKA (reference sequence). Trimming shortened V by 1 base and J by 8 bases, and 13 bases separated the two germline ends. The CDR3 consists of 13 residues.

This clonotype came up a few times. This chain uses TRBV5-1 with TRBJ2-5, with 16 nucleotides matching TRBD2. The CDR3 is made up of 18 amino acids. J lost 5 bases, V lost 4 bases, and 11 bases had no gene match. The germline gives CDR1 SGHRS, CDR2 YFSETQ. As DNA, the CDR3 is TGCGCCAGCAGCCCCGGGACTAGCGGGAGGGCCGTATCGGAGACCCAGTACTTC. This translates into CASSPGTSGRAVSETQYF.

This clonotype has just one count. The CDR3 protein is CASRPSQDEQFF. In DNA, the CDR3 is TGCGCCAGCAGACCCTCCCAGGATGAGCAGTTCTTC. This rearrangement joins TRBV10-2 to TRBJ2-1, with D uncertain. V lost 6 bases to trimming and J lost 8 bases, with 11 bases between them. The CDR3 covers 12 residues. Per germline, CDR1 WSHSY and CDR2 SAAADI.

The chain combines TRBV10-2 with TRBJ2-5; 11 bases map to TRBD2. Germline CDR1 WSHSY, CDR2 SAAADI. The CDR3 is made up of 17 amino acids. Trimming removed 7 bases from V and 7 bases from J; junction bases left unmatched: 17. The CDR3 region is CASIPTSGTKSSGTQYF. Written as DNA, the CDR3 is TGCGCCAGCATCCCGACTAGCGGGACCAAATCTTCGGGGACCCAGTACTTC.